This T cell receptor (beta chain) originates from a study of cytomegalovirus exposure and HLA in healthy donors. Germline V gene sequence: CDR1 SSHAT, CDR2 FNYEAQ (reference sequence). This CDR3 region has 13 residues. Of note for this clone: One end of the junction does not line up with germline, which may come from a read error.

The study ran its PCR with 60 Vbeta and 13 Jbeta primers. Assay used: immunoSEQ multiplex PCR; TCRdb lists only in-frame clones, some missing. The table lists more than 95,000 clones, around four fifths of them singletons, with 1.5% to 2% in the top ten. The sample consisted of PBMCs. This chain joins TRBV7-7 and TRBJ2-2; D remains unclear. The receptor was derived from a woman aged 40 to 50 in good health and CMV-seronegative. The CDR3 DNA reads as TGTGCTAGCAGCTCAGGGAACACCGGGGAGCTGTTTTTT. Translated: CASSSGNTGELFF.